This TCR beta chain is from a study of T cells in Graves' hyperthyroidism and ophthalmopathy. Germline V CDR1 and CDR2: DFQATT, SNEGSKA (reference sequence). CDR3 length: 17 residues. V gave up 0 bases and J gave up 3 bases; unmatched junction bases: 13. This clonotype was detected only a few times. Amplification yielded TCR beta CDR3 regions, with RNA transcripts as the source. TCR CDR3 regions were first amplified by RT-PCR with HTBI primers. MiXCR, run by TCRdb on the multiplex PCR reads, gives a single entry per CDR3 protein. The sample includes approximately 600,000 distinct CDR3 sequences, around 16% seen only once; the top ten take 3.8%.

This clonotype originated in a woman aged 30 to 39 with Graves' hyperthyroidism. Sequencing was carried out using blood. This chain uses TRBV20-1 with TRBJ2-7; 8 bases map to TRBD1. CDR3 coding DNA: TGCAGTGCTAGAGAGGAGGTTTGGGTCGGACAGGGCTACGAGCAGTACTTC. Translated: CSAREEVWVGQGYEQYF.